The rows below give T cell receptor beta chains drawn from one sample of a study of blood T cells in healthy people across ages. TCRdb independently ran MiXCR on the 5' RACE reads; one entry per CDR3 protein. The sample carries about 640,000 distinct CDR3 sequences, 45% to 65% recorded once. The specimen sequenced was blood. The receptors were gathered from a man aged 60 to 69 in good health. CDR3s include the opening cysteine and the closing phenylalanine or tryptophan. The D gene is left open where the match is weak. Part of the rows lack a size; the others show once, few, many or a class for expanded clones.

j_call v_call clone_size d_call cdr3_aa cdr3_nt
TRBJ2-6 TRBV28 few NA CASSAQGWTGANVLTF TGTGCCAGCAGTGCGCAGGGATGGACTGGGGCCAACGTCCTGACTTTC
TRBJ1-5 TRBV12-3/TRBV12-4 NA TRBD1 CASSGTGYNQPQHF TGTGCCAGCAGTGGGACAGGGTACAATCAGCCCCAGCATTTT
TRBJ1-6 TRBV7-2 NA TRBD1 CASSLEGAGSPLHF TGTGCCAGCAGCTTAGAGGGGGCAGGTTCACCCCTCCACTTT
TRBJ2-5 TRBV15 NA TRBD1 CATSRDQDRDQETQYF TGTGCCACCAGCAGAGACCAAGACAGGGACCAAGAGACCCAGTACTTC
TRBJ2-5 TRBV5-1 NA NA CASNIGGTGQETQYF TGCGCCAGCAACATCGGGGGGACAGGACAAGAGACCCAGTACTTC
TRBJ1-2 TRBV6-2/TRBV6-3 NA TRBD1 CASSYRDRPYGYTF TGTGCCAGCAGTTACCGGGACAGGCCTTATGGCTACACCTTC
TRBJ1-4 TRBV7-9 NA NA CASSLIEGPTNEKLFF TGTGCCAGCAGCTTAATCGAGGGACCGACTAATGAAAAACTGTTTTTT
TRBJ2-1 TRBV5-1 many NA CASSLGHPIRYNEQFF TGCGCCAGCAGCTTGGGACACCCGATTAGGTACAATGAGCAGTTCTTC
TRBJ2-1 TRBV10-3 few NA CATAGSRYNEQFF TGTGCCACCGCGGGAAGCCGGTACAATGAGCAGTTCTTC
TRBJ2-7 TRBV12-3/TRBV12-4 NA TRBD1 CASRGGTGFYEQYF TGTGCCAGCAGGGGGGGGACAGGGTTCTACGAGCAGTACTTC
TRBJ2-5 TRBV9 NA TRBD2 CASSVGLAGGETQYF TGTGCCAGCAGCGTAGGTCTAGCGGGGGGGGAGACCCAGTACTTC
TRBJ1-2 TRBV10-3 NA TRBD1 CAISAGQGGGYTF TGTGCCATCAGTGCAGGACAGGGAGGTGGCTACACCTTC
TRBJ2-2 TRBV5-1 NA NA CASSLIPMNTGELFF TGCGCCAGCAGCCTAATACCGATGAACACCGGGGAGCTGTTTTTT
TRBJ2-1 TRBV20-1 NA TRBD1 CSANNRGAYNEQFF TGCAGTGCTAACAACAGGGGGGCCTACAATGAGCAGTTCTTC
TRBJ2-5 TRBV12-3/TRBV12-4 few TRBD2 CATKTSWGETQYF TGTGCCACCAAGACTAGCTGGGGAGAGACCCAGTACTTC
TRBJ1-6 TRBV18 NA NA CASAPEGYSPLHF TGTGCCAGCGCACCAGAGGGGTATTCACCCCTCCACTTT
TRBJ1-5 TRBV5-1 NA TRBD1 CASSPQGAFFQPQHF TGCGCCAGCAGCCCACAGGGGGCTTTTTTTCAGCCCCAGCATTTT
TRBJ2-1 TRBV29-1 many NA CSVEGVVGGDEQFF TGCAGCGTTGAAGGGGTAGTCGGTGGCGATGAGCAGTTCTTC
TRBJ1-4 TRBV11-2 few NA CASSLRGGGEKLFF TGTGCCAGCAGCTTGCGGGGGGGAGGCGAAAAACTGTTTTTT
TRBJ1-2 TRBV7-2 NA NA CASSLRGAGYGYTF TGTGCCAGCAGCTTAAGAGGGGCGGGCTATGGCTACACCTTC